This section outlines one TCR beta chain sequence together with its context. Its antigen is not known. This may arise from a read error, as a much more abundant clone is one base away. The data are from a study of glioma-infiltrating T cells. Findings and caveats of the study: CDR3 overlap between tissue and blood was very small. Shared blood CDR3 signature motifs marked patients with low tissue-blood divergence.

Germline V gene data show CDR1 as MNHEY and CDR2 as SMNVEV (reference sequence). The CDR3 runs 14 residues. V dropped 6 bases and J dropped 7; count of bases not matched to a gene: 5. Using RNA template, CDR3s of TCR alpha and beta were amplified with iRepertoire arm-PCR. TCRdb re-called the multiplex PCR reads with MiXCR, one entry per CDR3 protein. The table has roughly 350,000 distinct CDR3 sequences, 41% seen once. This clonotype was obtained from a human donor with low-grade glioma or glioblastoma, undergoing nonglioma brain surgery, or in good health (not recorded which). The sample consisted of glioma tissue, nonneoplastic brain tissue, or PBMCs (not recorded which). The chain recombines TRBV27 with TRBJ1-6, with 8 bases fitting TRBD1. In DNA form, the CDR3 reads TGTGCCAGCAGGACGACAGGGGACAATTCACCCCTCCACTTT. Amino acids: CASRTTGDNSPLHF.